The next 14 T cell receptor beta chains were all read from a single sample in a study of blood T cell repertoires in COVID-19. Data came from immunoSEQ multiplex PCR; TCRdb stores just in-frame clones and leaves some out. The sample shows about 260,000 clones, around 87% of them seen only once. The sample consisted of peripheral blood. Source of these receptors: a middle-aged woman who had recovered from COVID-19.

The V call is TRBV10-3, the J call TRBJ2-2, with 7 bases matching TRBD2. This CDR3 contains 15 residues. The V gene end was trimmed by 4 bases and the J gene end by 3 bases; junction bases not matched to a gene: 5. CDR1 is ENHRY, CDR2 SYGVKD, per germline. This CDR3 is CAISGVRGDTGELFF. In DNA, the CDR3 is TGTGCCATCAGTGGGGTCCGGGGGGACACCGGGGAGCTGTTTTTT.

The rearrangement joins TRBV2 to TRBJ1-5; TRBD1 matches at 9 bases. The CDR3 consists of 17 residues. The J segment lost 5 bases and the V segment lost 5 bases, leaving 13 bases of the junction unmatched. Germline values: CDR1 SNHLY, CDR2 FYNNEI. The DNA for the CDR3 is TGTGCCAGCAGTCGGGGACAGGGATTGATGAGGGATCAGCCCCAGCATTTT. Translated, it gives CASSRGQGLMRDQPQHF.

This clone has only one observation. The chain carries TRBV30 and TRBJ1-4; 10 bases line up with TRBD1. The CDR3 is 13 amino acids. Germline CDR1 GTSNPN, CDR2 SVGIG (reference sequence). Trimming took 4 bases from V and 8 from J; bases not matched to a gene: 4. CDR3 in amino acids: CAWTDRGREKLFF. DNA of the CDR3: TGTGCCTGGACAGACAGGGGGCGAGAAAAACTGTTTTTT.

As concerns this clone: Distinct nucleotide sequences in the sample also encode this CDR3. The rearrangement links TRBV2 to TRBJ1-4; TRBD1 matches at 8 bases. V shed 7 bases and J 5 bases; nucleotides not matched to a gene: 3. The germline V gene has CDR1 SNHLY and CDR2 FYNNEI. The CDR3 length is 13 residues. The DNA of the CDR3 is TGTGCCAGCACTGGGACAGGCAATGAAAAACTGTTTTTT. Protein sequence: CASTGTGNEKLFF.

The table lists this clone with a count of one. The V gene is TRBV6-5, the J gene TRBJ1-2; 9 nucleotides agree with TRBD1. From germline, CDR1 is MNHEY and CDR2 SVGAGI. The CDR3 is made up of 15 amino acids. With V trimmed by 6 bases and J by 5 bases, 10 bases remained unmatched. Here the CDR3 reads CASRPGQGPIYGYTF. The CDR3 region has the DNA TGTGCCAGCAGACCCGGACAGGGGCCGATTTATGGCTACACCTTC.

As to this clone: Other DNA sequences from this sample encode an identical CDR3 as well. This sequence joins TRBV18 and TRBJ2-1; D is perhaps TRBD2 (7 bases). Germline V lookup: CDR1 KGHSH, CDR2 LQKENI. This CDR3 is 16 amino acids long. V was cut by 1 base and J by 0 bases, with 10 bases left in between. DNA of the CDR3: TGTGCCAGCTCACCACGGGGGGGCCCCTCCTACAATGAGCAGTTCTTC. Protein product: CASSPRGGPSYNEQFF. The variable domain in full, with the rest retrieved from reference TRBV18 and TRBJ2-1, is NAGVMQNPRHLVRRRGQEARLRCSPMKGHSHVYWYRQLPEEGLKFMVYLQKENIIDESGMPKERFSAEFPKEGPSILRIQQVVRGDSAAYFCASSPRGGPSYNEQFFGPGTRLTVL.

The rearrangement links TRBV27 to TRBJ1-2; the match to TRBD1 covers 8 bases. CDR1 is MNHEY and CDR2 is SMNVEV in the germline V gene (reference sequence). The CDR3 has 14 residues. Trimming at V came to 5 bases and at J to 7 bases, leaving 9 bases not matched to a gene. The CDR3 spells CASSPTGQGGGYTF. The CDR3 bases are TGTGCCAGCAGTCCGACCGGACAGGGAGGTGGCTACACCTTC.

The J gene is TRBJ2-5, the V gene TRBV6-2 or TRBV6-3, with D perhaps matching TRBD2 (6 bases). The length of the CDR3 is 15 residues. V lost 0 bases and J lost 8, with 16 bases in between. Germline V gives CDR1 MNHEY, CDR2 SVGEGT. CDR3 sequence: CASSYSFGGPGTQYF. In nucleotides, the CDR3 is TGTGCCAGCAGTTACTCGTTCGGGGGACCAGGAACCCAGTACTTC.

J is TRBJ2-7 and V is TRBV6-2 or TRBV6-3; maybe TRBD2 (5 bases). Trimming removed 3 bases from V and 5 bases from J, with 8 bases in between. This CDR3 comprises 12 residues. Germline CDR1 is MNHEY and CDR2 is SVGEGT. This CDR3 reads CASSYSANEQYF. CDR3 sequence (DNA): TGTGCCAGCAGTTATAGCGCCAACGAGCAGTACTTC.

The chain joins TRBV27 to TRBJ1-1; D remains ambiguous. The germline V and J ends were trimmed by 6 bases and 8 bases, with 13 bases remaining between them. Germline V CDR1 and CDR2: MNHEY, SMNVEV (reference sequence). The CDR3 spans 12 residues. The CDR3 sequence: CASRDTFREAFF. The CDR3 DNA follows: TGTGCCAGCAGGGATACCTTCAGGGAAGCTTTCTTT.

This chain connects TRBV29-1 to TRBJ1-2, with D tentatively TRBD1 (5 bases). V lost 7 bases to trimming and J lost 8 bases, with 17 bases between them. CDR3 length: 12 residues. Germline assignment: CDR1 SQVTM and CDR2 ANQGSEA. For the CDR3, the DNA is TGCAGCGCCACCCAGGCGGGGGACGGCTACACCTTC. Protein product: CSATQAGDGYTF.

In this sample, this clone turned up once. The CDR3 here is CASSWRVSYEQYF. Written as DNA, the CDR3 is TGTGCCAGCAGCTGGAGGGTCTCCTACGAGCAGTACTTC. The genes are TRBV7-2 and TRBJ2-7, with TRBD2 as a possible D gene (6 bases). The V gene's germline CDR1 is SGHTA and CDR2 FQGNSA. The CDR3 consists of 13 residues. V lost 4 bases, J lost 0 bases, and 7 bases lay in between.

The J gene is TRBJ1-2, the V gene TRBV29-1; perhaps TRBD1 as D (5 bases). Trimming left V 3 bases short and J 4 bases short, with 18 bases between. The CDR3 is made up of 15 amino acids. CDR1 and CDR2 (germline): SQVTM, ANQGSEA. The CDR3: CSVDDSLPARYGYTF. In nucleotides, the CDR3 is TGCAGCGTTGATGACAGCCTCCCAGCGCGCTATGGCTACACCTTC. Complete variable domain (other parts from reference TRBV29-1 and TRBJ1-2): SAVISQKPSRDICQRGTSLTIQCQVDSQVTMMFWYRQQPGQSLTLIATANQGSEATYESGFVIDKFPISRPNLTFSTLTVSNMSPEDSSIYLCSVDDSLPARYGYTFGSGTRLTVV.

This chain connects TRBV5-1 to TRBJ2-1, with D perhaps matching TRBD2 (5 bases). Trimming removed 2 bases at V and 7 bases at J, with 13 bases between. CDR3 length equals 14 residues. CDR1 and CDR2 (germline): SGHRS, YFSETQ. Written as DNA, the CDR3 is TGCGCCAGCAGCTTCAGTGTACCGGGGAATGAGCAGTTCTTC. This gives the protein CASSFSVPGNEQFF. Combining the CDR3 with reference TRBV5-1 and TRBJ2-1 gives the whole variable domain KAGVTQTPRYLIKTRGQQVTLSCSPISGHRSVSWYQQTPGQGLQFLFEYFSETQRNKGNFPGRFSGRQFSNSRSEMNVSTLELGDSALYLCASSFSVPGNEQFFGPGTRLTVL.